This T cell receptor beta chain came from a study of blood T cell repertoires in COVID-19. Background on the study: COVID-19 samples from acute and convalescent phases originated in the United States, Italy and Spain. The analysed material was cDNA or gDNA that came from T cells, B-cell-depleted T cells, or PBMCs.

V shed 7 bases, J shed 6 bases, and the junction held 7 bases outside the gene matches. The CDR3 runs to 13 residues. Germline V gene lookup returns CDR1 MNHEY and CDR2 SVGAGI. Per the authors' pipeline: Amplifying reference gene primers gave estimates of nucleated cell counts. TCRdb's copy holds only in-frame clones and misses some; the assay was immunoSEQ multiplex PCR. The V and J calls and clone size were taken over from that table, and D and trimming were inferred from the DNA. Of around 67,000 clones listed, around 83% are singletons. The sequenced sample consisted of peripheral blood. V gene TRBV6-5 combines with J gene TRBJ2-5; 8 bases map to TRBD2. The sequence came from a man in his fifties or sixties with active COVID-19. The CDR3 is CASTGREGQTQYF. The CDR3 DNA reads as TGTGCCAGCACGGGACGGGAGGGACAGACCCAGTACTTC.